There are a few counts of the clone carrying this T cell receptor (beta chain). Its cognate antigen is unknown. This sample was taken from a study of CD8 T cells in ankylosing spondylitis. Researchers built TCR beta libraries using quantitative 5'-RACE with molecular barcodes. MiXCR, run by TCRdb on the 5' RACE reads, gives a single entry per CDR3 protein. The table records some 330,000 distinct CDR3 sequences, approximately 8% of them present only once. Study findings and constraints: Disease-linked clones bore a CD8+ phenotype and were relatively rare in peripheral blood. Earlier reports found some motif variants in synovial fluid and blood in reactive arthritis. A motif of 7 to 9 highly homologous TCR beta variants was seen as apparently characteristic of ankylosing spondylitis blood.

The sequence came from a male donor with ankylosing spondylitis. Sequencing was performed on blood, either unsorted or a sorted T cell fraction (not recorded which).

The CDR3 sequence is CASSLGTSGSTGGELFF. In nucleotides, the CDR3 is TGCGCCAGCAGCTTGGGGACTAGCGGGAGTACTGGCGGGGAGCTGTTTTTT. V usage is TRBV5-1 and J usage is TRBJ2-2; 13 bases fit TRBD2. V lost 0 bases, J lost 7 bases, and 6 bases stayed unmatched. CDR1 and CDR2 from the germline V gene are SGHRS and YFSETQ. The CDR3 runs to 17 residues.